This T cell receptor beta chain was retrieved from a study of Ad26.COV2.S vaccination and SARS-CoV-2 variants. Findings and caveats of the study: Participants given vaccine showed non-spike TCR breadth similar to that of placebo recipients. The breadth of spike-specific CD8+ and CD4+ T cell responses after vaccination was reportedly substantial. Vaccinees displayed broader spike-specific TCR repertoires than placebo recipients.

The method was immunoSEQ multiplex PCR; TCRdb's version includes in-frame clones alone and lacks a portion of them. The sample consists of over 85,000 clones, around 80% of them appearing once. A note on this clone: Its target is unknown.

V trimming: 6 bases; J trimming: 4 bases; junction bases outside the gene matches: 13. Germline V gene lookup returns CDR1 MDHEN and CDR2 SYDVKM. The CDR3 is 16 amino acids. The TCR originated in a human donor who had recovered from COVID-19. This specimen was peripheral blood, taken after recovery from COVID-19. This sequence joins TRBV28 and TRBJ2-5; 8 bases align to TRBD1. In DNA, the CDR3 is TGTGCCAGCAGGATGACAGGGGCGCGAGAGGCAGAGACCCAGTACTTC. It is translated as CASRMTGAREAETQYF.